The 11 T cell receptor beta chains listed next were all sequenced from one sample in a study of T cells in Graves' hyperthyroidism and ophthalmopathy. Authors of the study amplified TCR beta CDR3 regions from RNA transcripts. HTBI primers were employed in a first-round RT-PCR of the TCR CDR3. One entry per CDR3 protein, called by TCRdb with MiXCR from the multiplex PCR reads. Counted here are roughly 580,000 distinct CDR3 sequences, roughly 13% occurring once; the ten biggest clones make up almost 6%. Input material: blood. The receptor source for this set is a woman in her thirties with Graves' hyperthyroidism that later progressed to Graves' ophthalmopathy.

At least ten counts were recorded for this clonotype. V usage is TRBV27 and J usage is TRBJ2-3; no clear D. This CDR3 has 16 residues. The V end was cut by 2 bases, the J end by 2 bases, with 14 bases between. The germline V gene has CDR1 MNHEY and CDR2 SMNVEV (reference sequence). The CDR3 is CASSLDADLYTDTQYF. The CDR3 DNA reads as TGTGCCAGCAGTTTAGATGCTGACCTTTACACAGATACGCAGTATTTT.

The rearrangement links TRBV10-3 to TRBJ2-6; no firm D call. The CDR3 spans 17 residues. V shed 0 bases and J shed 0 bases, with 9 bases lying between them. Germline V CDR1 and CDR2: ENHRY, SYGVKD. CDR3 sequence reads: CAISESPPTSGANVLTF. The CDR3 coding sequence is TGTGCCATCAGTGAGTCTCCACCTACCTCTGGGGCCAACGTCCTGACTTTC.

Ten or more counts support this clonotype. V is TRBV6-1 and J is TRBJ2-1, with 7 positions matching TRBD2. This CDR3 has 17 residues. The ends lost 5 bases at V and 2 bases at J; junction bases unmatched: 12. Germline V lookup: CDR1 MNHNS, CDR2 SASEGT. The CDR3 coding sequence is TGTGCCAGCAGTTGGGGCGTGTTAGGGACTACCTACAATGAGCAGTTCTTC. Its protein is CASSWGVLGTTYNEQFF.

This clonotype has a handful of counts. The chain employs TRBV5-1 and TRBJ2-5; D tentatively reads TRBD1 or TRBD2 (5 bases each). This CDR3 has 12 amino acids. Germline V lookup: CDR1 SGHRS, CDR2 YFSETQ. The V gene lost 4 bases and the J gene lost 10 bases, with 14 bases spanning the gap. The CDR3 spells CASSLGPLDQYF. The DNA of the CDR3 is TGCGCCAGCAGCCTGGGACCTCTAGACCAGTACTTC.

This clonotype has at least ten counts. The chain is built from TRBV6-1 and TRBJ1-5, with 9 bases lining up with TRBD1. This CDR3 region has 15 residues. Trimming removed 9 bases from V and 1 base from J; junction bases left unmatched: 7. Germline V gives CDR1 MNHNS, CDR2 SASEGT. In DNA, the CDR3 is TGTGCCAGTCACAGGGGGCATGGAAGCAATCAGCCCCAGCATTTT. Residues: CASHRGHGSNQPQHF.

This clonotype was counted only a few times. CDR3 in amino acids: CASSQVTLAGGQGNEQFF. The CDR3 DNA reads TGCGCCAGCAGCCAAGTAACCCTGGCGGGAGGACAGGGCAATGAGCAGTTCTTC. The chain recombines TRBV4-3 with TRBJ2-1; D may be TRBD1 or TRBD2 (8 bases each). Trimming removed 1 base from V and 6 bases from J, with 22 bases in between. Looked up from germline, CDR1 is LGHNA and CDR2 is YSLEER. The CDR3 length is 18 residues.

This clonotype was detected many times. The rearrangement uses TRBV9 and TRBJ2-1, with 12 bases fitting TRBD2. The CDR3 consists of 19 residues. The V gene's germline CDR1 is SGDLS and CDR2 YYNGEE. V lost 0 bases to trimming and J lost 3 bases; unmatched junction nucleotides: 10. CDR3 sequence: CASSVGVASGRASYNEQFF. The CDR3 nucleotides read TGTGCCAGCAGCGTAGGGGTAGCTAGCGGGAGGGCCAGCTACAATGAGCAGTTCTTC.

This clonotype was detected a few times. The V and J genes are TRBV5-8 and TRBJ2-5; 13 nucleotides line up with TRBD2. Germline V CDR1 and CDR2: SGHTS, YDEGEE. V trimming: 3 bases; J trimming: 5 bases; junction bases outside the gene matches: 7. The length of the CDR3 is 16 residues. DNA of the CDR3: TGTGCCAGCAGCTGGGCCGGGACTAGCGGGATCGAGACCCAGTACTTC. Encoded protein: CASSWAGTSGIETQYF.

V and J are TRBV28 and TRBJ1-6, with D maybe TRBD1 (5 bases). With 2 bases removed from V and 8 bases from J, the gap between germline ends came to 16 bases. The CDR3 extends over 16 amino acids. The germline gives CDR1 MDHEN, CDR2 SYDVKM. CDR3 sequence reads: CASSLKGQGIHSPLHF. The CDR3 DNA sequence: TGTGCCAGCAGTTTAAAAGGGCAGGGAATACATTCACCCCTCCACTTT.

This clonotype was seen repeatedly, ten times or more. The V and J genes are TRBV20-1 and TRBJ2-7; TRBD1 agrees at 7 bases. The CDR3 contains 13 residues. The J segment lost 2 bases and the V segment lost 5 bases, leaving 6 bases of the junction unmatched. CDR1 is DFQATT, CDR2 SNEGSKA, per germline (reference sequence). Here the CDR3 DNA reads TGCAGTGCTGTGGACGACAGGGCCTACGAGCAGTACTTC. It specifies CSAVDDRAYEQYF.

This clonotype was picked up one time. The J gene is TRBJ2-7, the V gene TRBV3-1; TRBD1 agrees at 9 bases. The V gene end was trimmed by 1 base and the J gene end by 3 bases; junction bases not matched to a gene: 4. Germline CDR1 LGHDT, CDR2 YNNKEL (reference sequence). The CDR3 contains 15 residues. This CDR3 is CASSQAGTGNYEQYF. The CDR3 DNA reads as TGTGCCAGCAGCCAAGCCGGGACAGGGAACTACGAGCAGTACTTC.